This is a list of T cell receptor beta chains from one sample in a study of cytomegalovirus exposure and HLA in healthy donors. Only in-frame clones appear in the TCRdb table, and some are missing; sequencing was by immunoSEQ multiplex PCR. This table holds tens of thousands of clones, approximately 86% found once. Sequencing was done on a sample of PBMCs. The source is a man younger than 40 in good health and CMV-seropositive. The CDR3 runs from the conserved cysteine through the conserved F or W. A D gene is named only where the DNA matches it firmly. For some rows the clone size is stated as once, few or many, or as a class when expanded; others skip it.

D gene: -
J gene: TRBJ2-1
clone size: -
V gene: TRBV27
CDR3 protein: CASSSFRQDSSYNEQFF

D gene: TRBD2
J gene: TRBJ2-3
clone size: -
V gene: TRBV2
CDR3 protein: CASSEVASGRPDTQYF

D gene: TRBD2
J gene: TRBJ2-3
clone size: -
V gene: TRBV6-6
CDR3 protein: CASSYSRREGPVTQYF

D gene: TRBD2
J gene: TRBJ2-1
clone size: -
V gene: TRBV5-1
CDR3 protein: CASSRPGLAGGEQFF

D gene: TRBD2
J gene: TRBJ2-7
clone size: -
V gene: TRBV6-5
CDR3 protein: CASSYYPRTSSYEQYF

D gene: -
J gene: TRBJ2-7
clone size: -
V gene: TRBV11-3
CDR3 protein: CASSLGFRGEQYF

D gene: -
J gene: TRBJ2-2
clone size: -
V gene: TRBV15
CDR3 protein: CATSRDSSTGELFF

D gene: -
J gene: TRBJ1-5
clone size: few
V gene: TRBV19
CDR3 protein: CASLKTGYDNQPQHF

D gene: TRBD1
J gene: TRBJ2-2
clone size: -
V gene: TRBV18
CDR3 protein: CASSPAGTVSRELFF

D gene: -
J gene: TRBJ2-1
clone size: -
V gene: TRBV19
CDR3 protein: CASSIQMTNNEQFF

D gene: -
J gene: TRBJ2-7
clone size: -
V gene: TRBV5-1
CDR3 protein: CASAVAEGYEQYF

D gene: -
J gene: TRBJ2-7
clone size: -
V gene: TRBV5-6
CDR3 protein: CASSPPNRDTYEQYF

D gene: TRBD1
J gene: TRBJ2-7
clone size: -
V gene: TRBV5-1
CDR3 protein: CASGLDRLSYEQYF

D gene: TRBD1
J gene: TRBJ2-2
clone size: -
V gene: TRBV28
CDR3 protein: CASSTGGLGTGELFF

D gene: TRBD2
J gene: TRBJ2-1
clone size: -
V gene: TRBV9
CDR3 protein: CASSVDPGGYNEQFF

D gene: -
J gene: TRBJ2-5
clone size: -
V gene: TRBV5-1
CDR3 protein: CASSRMGGHQETQYF

D gene: -
J gene: -
clone size: -
V gene: TRBV25-1
CDR3 protein: CASSPRLFAYEQYF

D gene: -
J gene: TRBJ2-1
clone size: once
V gene: TRBV6-4
CDR3 protein: CASSELGSYNEQFF

D gene: -
J gene: TRBJ1-5
clone size: -
V gene: TRBV2
CDR3 protein: CASTGQSQQPQHF

D gene: -
J gene: TRBJ2-7
clone size: -
V gene: TRBV7-8
CDR3 protein: CASSSPPYGEQYF

D gene: TRBD1
J gene: TRBJ2-1
clone size: -
V gene: TRBV5-1
CDR3 protein: CASSRGQGNEQFF

D gene: TRBD1
J gene: TRBJ2-5
clone size: once
V gene: TRBV15
CDR3 protein: CATSNPGQGHETQYF

D gene: -
J gene: TRBJ1-1
clone size: -
V gene: TRBV28
CDR3 protein: CASSAGNAFF

D gene: TRBD1
J gene: TRBJ2-3
clone size: -
V gene: TRBV9
CDR3 protein: CASSSQGTGVADTQYF

D gene: TRBD1
J gene: TRBJ1-5
clone size: -
V gene: TRBV2
CDR3 protein: CASSGGGYQPQHF

D gene: TRBD1
J gene: TRBJ2-7
clone size: -
V gene: TRBV5-1
CDR3 protein: CASSIGQGAYEQYF

D gene: -
J gene: TRBJ2-1
clone size: few
V gene: TRBV7-2
CDR3 protein: CASSLAGEAYNEQFF

D gene: -
J gene: TRBJ2-6
clone size: -
V gene: TRBV7-3
CDR3 protein: CASSSNPGSGANVLTF

D gene: TRBD1
J gene: TRBJ2-5
clone size: few
V gene: TRBV5-1
CDR3 protein: CASNDRGAQETQYF

D gene: -
J gene: TRBJ1-1
clone size: -
V gene: TRBV7-9
CDR3 protein: CASSLGSGTEAFF